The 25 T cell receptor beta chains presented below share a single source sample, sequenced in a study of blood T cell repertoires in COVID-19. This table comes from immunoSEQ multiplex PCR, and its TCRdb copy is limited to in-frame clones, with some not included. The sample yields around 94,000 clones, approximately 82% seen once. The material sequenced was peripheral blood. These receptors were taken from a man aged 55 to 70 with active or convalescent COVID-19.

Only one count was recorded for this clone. CDR3 in amino acids: CASRDRPSYYGYTF. CDR3 DNA sequence: TGTGCCAGCCGGGACAGGCCTTCGTACTATGGCTACACCTTC. This rearrangement joins TRBV6-5 to TRBJ1-2; 8 bases fit TRBD1. There are 14 residues in the CDR3. V dropped 8 bases and J dropped 3; count of bases not matched to a gene: 8. Per germline, CDR1 MNHEY and CDR2 SVGAGI.

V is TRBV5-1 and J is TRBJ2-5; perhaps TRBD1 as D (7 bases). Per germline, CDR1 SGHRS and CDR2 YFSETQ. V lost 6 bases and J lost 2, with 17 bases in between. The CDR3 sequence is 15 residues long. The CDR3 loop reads CASIKGGQRQETQYF. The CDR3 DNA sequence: TGCGCCAGCATCAAGGGGGGACAGAGACAAGAGACCCAGTACTTC.

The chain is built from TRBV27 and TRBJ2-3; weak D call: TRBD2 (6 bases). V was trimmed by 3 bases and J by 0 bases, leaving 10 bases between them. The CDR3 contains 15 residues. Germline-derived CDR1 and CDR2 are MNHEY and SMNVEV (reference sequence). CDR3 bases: TGTGCCAGCAGTTTCGACGGGACTAGCACAGATACGCAGTATTTT. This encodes CASSFDGTSTDTQYF.

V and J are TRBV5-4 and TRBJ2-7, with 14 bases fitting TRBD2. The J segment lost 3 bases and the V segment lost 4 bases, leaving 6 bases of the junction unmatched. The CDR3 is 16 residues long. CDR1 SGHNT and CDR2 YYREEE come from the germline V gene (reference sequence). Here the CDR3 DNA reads TGTGCCAGCAGCGGGGGGACTAGCGGGAGAGACTACGAGCAGTACTTC. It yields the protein CASSGGTSGRDYEQYF.

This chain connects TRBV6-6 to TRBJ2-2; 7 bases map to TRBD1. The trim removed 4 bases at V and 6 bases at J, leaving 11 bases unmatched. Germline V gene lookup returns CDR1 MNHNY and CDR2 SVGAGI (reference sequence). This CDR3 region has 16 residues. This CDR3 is CASSLGTVGRSGELFF. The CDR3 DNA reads TGTGCCAGCAGTTTAGGGACAGTGGGCCGATCCGGGGAGCTGTTTTTT.

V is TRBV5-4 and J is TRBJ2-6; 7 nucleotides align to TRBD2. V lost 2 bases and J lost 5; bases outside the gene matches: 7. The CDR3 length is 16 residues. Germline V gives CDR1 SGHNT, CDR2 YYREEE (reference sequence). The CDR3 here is CASSLPTSERANVLTF. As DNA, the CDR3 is TGTGCCAGCAGCTTACCCACTAGCGAAAGGGCCAACGTCCTGACTTTC.

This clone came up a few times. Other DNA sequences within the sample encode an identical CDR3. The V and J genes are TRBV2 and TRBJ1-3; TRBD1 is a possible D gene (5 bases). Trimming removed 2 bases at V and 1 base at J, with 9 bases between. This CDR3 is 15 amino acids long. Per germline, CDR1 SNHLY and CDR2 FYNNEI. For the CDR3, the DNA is TGTGCCAGCAGTGAAAGGCAGGGATCTGGAAACACCATATATTTT. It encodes CASSERQGSGNTIYF.

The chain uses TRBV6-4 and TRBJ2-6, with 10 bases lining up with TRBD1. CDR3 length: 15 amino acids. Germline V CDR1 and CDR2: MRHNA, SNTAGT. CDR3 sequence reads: CDSGTGAPGANVLTF. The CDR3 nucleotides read TGTGACTCCGGGACAGGGGCGCCGGGGGCCAACGTCCTGACTTTC.

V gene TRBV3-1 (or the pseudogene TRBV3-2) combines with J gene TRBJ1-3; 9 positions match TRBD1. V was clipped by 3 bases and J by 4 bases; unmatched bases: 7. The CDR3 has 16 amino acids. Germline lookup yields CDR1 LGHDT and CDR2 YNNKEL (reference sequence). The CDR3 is CASSQGTGRRGNTIYF. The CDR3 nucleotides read TGTGCCAGCAGCCAGGGGACAGGGCGAAGGGGAAACACCATATATTTT.

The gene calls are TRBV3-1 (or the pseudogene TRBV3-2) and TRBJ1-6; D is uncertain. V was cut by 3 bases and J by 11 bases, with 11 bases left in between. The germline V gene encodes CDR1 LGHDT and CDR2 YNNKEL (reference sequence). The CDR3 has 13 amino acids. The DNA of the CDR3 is TGTGCCAGCAGCCAGGCGGGTCACACACCCCTCCACTTT. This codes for CASSQAGHTPLHF.

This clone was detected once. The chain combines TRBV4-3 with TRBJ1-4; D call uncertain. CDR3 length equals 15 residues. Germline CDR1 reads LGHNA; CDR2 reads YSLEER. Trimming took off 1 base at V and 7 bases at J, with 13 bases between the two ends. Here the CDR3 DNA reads TGCGCCAGCAGCCAAGGACACGGGAGTACTGAAAAACTGTTTTTT. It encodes CASSQGHGSTEKLFF.

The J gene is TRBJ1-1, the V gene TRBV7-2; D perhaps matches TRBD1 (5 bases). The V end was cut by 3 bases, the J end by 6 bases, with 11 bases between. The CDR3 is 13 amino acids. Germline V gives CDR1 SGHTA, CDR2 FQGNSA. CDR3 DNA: TGTGCCAGCAGCTTCCGGGGGAGGTCTGAAGCTTTCTTT. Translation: CASSFRGRSEAFF.

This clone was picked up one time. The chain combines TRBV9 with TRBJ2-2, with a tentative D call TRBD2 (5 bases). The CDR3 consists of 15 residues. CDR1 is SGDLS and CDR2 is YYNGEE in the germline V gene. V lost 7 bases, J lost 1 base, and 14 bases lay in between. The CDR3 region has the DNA TGTGCCAGCGCGCCCGGTGAGGGGAACACCGGGGAGCTGTTTTTT. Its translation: CASAPGEGNTGELFF.

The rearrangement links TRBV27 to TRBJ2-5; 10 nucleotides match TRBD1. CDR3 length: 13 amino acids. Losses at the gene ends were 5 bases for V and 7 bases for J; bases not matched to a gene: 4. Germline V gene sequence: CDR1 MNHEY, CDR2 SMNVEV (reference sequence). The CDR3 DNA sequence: TGTGCCAGCAGTCCCGGGACAGGGGTGACCCAGTACTTC. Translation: CASSPGTGVTQYF.

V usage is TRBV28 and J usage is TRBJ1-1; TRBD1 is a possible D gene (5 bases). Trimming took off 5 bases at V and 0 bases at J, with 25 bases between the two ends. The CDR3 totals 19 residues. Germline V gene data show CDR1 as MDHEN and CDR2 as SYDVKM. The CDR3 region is CASSHKIRQTRDMNTEAFF. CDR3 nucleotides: TGTGCCAGCAGTCACAAAATAAGACAGACTAGAGACATGAACACTGAAGCTTTCTTT.

The CDR3 here is CASISGQGSHYEQYF. The DNA for the CDR3 is TGTGCCAGCATATCGGGACAGGGTTCCCACTACGAGCAGTACTTC. This rearrangement joins TRBV11-3 to TRBJ2-7; 9 bases line up with TRBD1. Germline CDR1 SGHNT, CDR2 YENEEA. V trimming: 7 bases; J trimming: 3 bases; junction bases outside the gene matches: 10. This CDR3 comprises 15 residues.

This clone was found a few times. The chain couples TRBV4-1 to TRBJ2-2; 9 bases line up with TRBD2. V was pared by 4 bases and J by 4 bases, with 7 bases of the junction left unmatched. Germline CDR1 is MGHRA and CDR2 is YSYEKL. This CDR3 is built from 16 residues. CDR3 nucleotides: TGCGCCAGCAGCCGAGGCCCTAGCGGGACCACCGGGGAGCTGTTTTTT. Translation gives CASSRGPSGTTGELFF.

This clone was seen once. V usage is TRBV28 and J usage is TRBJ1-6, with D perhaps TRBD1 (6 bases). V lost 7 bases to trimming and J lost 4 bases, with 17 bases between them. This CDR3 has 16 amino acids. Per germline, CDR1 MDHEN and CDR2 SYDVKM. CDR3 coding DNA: TGTGCCAGCAACTCTGGGGGGGCGGGATATAATTCACCCCTCCACTTT. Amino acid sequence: CASNSGGAGYNSPLHF.

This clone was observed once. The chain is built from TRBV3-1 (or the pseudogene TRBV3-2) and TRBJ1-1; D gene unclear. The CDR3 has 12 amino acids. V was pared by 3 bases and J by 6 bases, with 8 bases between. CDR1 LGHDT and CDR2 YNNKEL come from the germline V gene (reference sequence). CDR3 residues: CASSQRGPEAFF. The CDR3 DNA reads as TGTGCCAGCAGCCAGCGGGGTCCTGAAGCTTTCTTT.

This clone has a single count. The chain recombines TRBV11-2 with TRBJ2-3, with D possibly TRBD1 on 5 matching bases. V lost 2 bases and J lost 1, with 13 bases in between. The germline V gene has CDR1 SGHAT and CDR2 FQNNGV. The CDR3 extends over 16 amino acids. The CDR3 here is CASSLLQGKGTDTQYF. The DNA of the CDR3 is TGTGCCAGCAGCTTACTTCAGGGCAAAGGCACAGATACGCAGTATTTT.

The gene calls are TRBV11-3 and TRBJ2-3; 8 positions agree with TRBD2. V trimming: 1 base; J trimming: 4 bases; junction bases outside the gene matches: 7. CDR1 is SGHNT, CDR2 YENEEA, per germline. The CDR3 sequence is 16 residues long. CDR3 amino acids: CASSLVVASGPDTQYF. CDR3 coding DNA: TGTGCCAGCAGCTTAGTAGTCGCTAGCGGGCCAGATACGCAGTATTTT.

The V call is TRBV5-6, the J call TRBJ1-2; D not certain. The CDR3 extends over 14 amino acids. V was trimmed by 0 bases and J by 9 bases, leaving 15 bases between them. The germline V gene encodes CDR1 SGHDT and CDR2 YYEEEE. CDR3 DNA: TGTGCCAGCAGCTTGGGAGCGCTAGTAAGGAGCTACACCTTC. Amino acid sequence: CASSLGALVRSYTF.

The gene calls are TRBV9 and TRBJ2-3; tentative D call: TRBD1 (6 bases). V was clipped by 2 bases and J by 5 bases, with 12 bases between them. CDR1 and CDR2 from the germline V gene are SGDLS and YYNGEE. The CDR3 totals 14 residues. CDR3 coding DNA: TGTGCCAGCAGCGTTGAGGGGGTGAGAGATACGCAGTATTTT. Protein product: CASSVEGVRDTQYF.

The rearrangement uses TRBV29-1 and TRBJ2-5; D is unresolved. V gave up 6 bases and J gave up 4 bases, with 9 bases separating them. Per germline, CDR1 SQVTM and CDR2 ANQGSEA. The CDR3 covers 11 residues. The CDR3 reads CSVASAETQYF. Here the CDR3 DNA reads TGCAGCGTCGCGTCCGCAGAGACCCAGTACTTC.

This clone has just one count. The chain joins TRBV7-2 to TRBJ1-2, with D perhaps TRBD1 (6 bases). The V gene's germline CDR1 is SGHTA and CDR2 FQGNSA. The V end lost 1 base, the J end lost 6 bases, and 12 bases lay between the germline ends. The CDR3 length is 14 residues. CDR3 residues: CASSLGQAMNGYTF. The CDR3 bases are TGTGCCAGCAGCTTAGGACAGGCAATGAATGGCTACACCTTC.